This TCR beta chain was sequenced in a study of blood T cell repertoires in COVID-19. Study-wide background: Sample material is recorded as cDNA or gDNA derived from T cells, B-cell-depleted T cells, or PBMCs.

Using immunoSEQ multiplex PCR, the repertoire was profiled, and TCRdb retains in-frame clones only, with some absent. This table has tens of thousands of clones, around 90% appearing once. Trimming cost V 2 bases and J 0 bases, with 8 bases left between them. CDR1 and CDR2 (germline): MNHEY, SVGAGI. The CDR3 runs to 15 residues. This TCR was sampled from a man between 65 and 79 years old with active COVID-19. Sequencing used peripheral blood. The V call is TRBV6-5, the J call TRBJ1-3, with D maybe TRBD1 (5 bases). The CDR3 bases are TGTGCCAGCAGTTACGACAGCTACTCTGGAAACACCATATATTTT. Amino acid sequence: CASSYDSYSGNTIYF.